This T cell receptor (beta chain) emerged from a study of PD-1 blockade in classical Hodgkin lymphoma. Points from the study as a whole: Newly diagnosed patients were reported to start with lower TCR diversity than healthy donors. The drivers behind the repertoire differences, possibly disease activity or prior therapy, remain undefined.

Measured with immunoSEQ multiplex PCR; TCRdb has only the in-frame clones, and not every one. The sample records about 20,000 clones, over 75% being singletons. Comments on this clone: Its antigen remains unknown.

Time point described: newly diagnosed, previously untreated cHL patient sample. Researchers used newly diagnosed, untreated classical Hodgkin lymphoma PBMCs for comparison. Trimming stripped 2 bases from V and 8 bases from J, with 12 bases between. This CDR3 comprises 14 residues. The germline V gene encodes CDR1 MNHEY and CDR2 SMNVEV (reference sequence). Material for sequencing was peripheral blood mononuclear cells (PBMCs). This receptor was identified in a human donor with classical Hodgkin lymphoma. The chain employs TRBV27 and TRBJ1-4; D call uncertain. CDR3 bases: TGTGCCAGCAGTTTAGTCAGGAACGAAGAAAAACTGTTTTTT. Translation gives CASSLVRNEEKLFF. The complete variable domain, with remaining parts taken from reference TRBV27 and TRBJ1-4, reads EAQVTQNPRYLITVTGKKLTVTCSQNMNHEYMSWYRQDPGLGLRQIYYSMNVEVTDKGDVPEGYKVSRKEKRNFPLILESPSPNQTSLYFCASSLVRNEEKLFFGSGTQLSVL.